Below are 2 T cell receptor beta chains sequenced from a single sample in a study of T-cell reconstitution after alpha-beta-depleted transplantation in children. Construction of the TCRbeta library involved unique molecular identifiers. TCRdb re-called the PCR reads with MiXCR, one entry per CDR3 protein. The data contain a few hundred thousand distinct CDR3 sequences, over 20% of them seen just once; the ten biggest clones take up 3% to 4%. The material sequenced was PBMCs from the stem cell graft donor, taken from the stem cell graft. These TCRs come from a human donor who donated a stem cell graft to a child with acute myeloid leukemia.

This clonotype occurred a few times. The germline gene is not matched at one end of the junction; a read error may be the cause. CDR3 loop: CASSDLAGNPEAFF. CDR3 nucleotides: TGTGCCAGCAGCGATTTGGCAGGGAACCCTGAAGCTTTCTTT. This chain joins TRBV9 and TRBJ1-1; TRBD1 might be the D (5 bases). This CDR3 region has 14 residues. Germline V lookup: CDR1 SGDLS, CDR2 YYNGEE.

This clonotype was seen repeatedly, ten times or more. The J gene is TRBJ2-3, the V gene TRBV20-1, with TRBD2 identical over 7 bases. This CDR3 is 15 amino acids long. The germline gives CDR1 DFQATT, CDR2 SNEGSKA (reference sequence). The trim removed 0 bases at V and 4 bases at J, leaving 7 bases unmatched. The CDR3, as DNA: TGCAGTGCTAGAGATACGCGGGAGAGACCAGATACGCAGTATTTT. It translates to CSARDTRERPDTQYF.